This TCR beta chain emerged from a study of T cell responses to AZD1222 COVID-19 vaccine. About the research overall: Second-dose timings of about 4 or about 12 weeks were pooled.

V was shortened by 3 bases and J by 5 bases, with 19 bases between the two germline ends. CDR1 and CDR2 from the germline V gene are DFQATT and SNEGSKA (reference sequence). This CDR3 has 15 amino acids. Findings and caveats of the study: As reported, nearly half of all spike-specific TCRs target variant regions that are unmutated. Spike-spanning, vaccine-associated CD4 TCRs were dominant at 160-218 and 743-854.

This clone was seen more than once but under ten times. As yet, its antigen is unknown. Here immunoSEQ multiplex PCR was the method, and the copy in TCRdb shows in-frame clones only, minus some. The table shows some 140,000 clones, with roughly 80% occurring only once. The sequencing here drew on peripheral blood, taken on day 0 of AZD1222 vaccination. This sequence joins TRBV20-1 and TRBJ2-5, with TRBD1 as a possible D gene (6 bases). The clonotype originates from an adult in good health. CDR3 DNA sequence: TGCAGTGCTAGTATACTAGTGGGGGCTGTGGAGACCCAGTACTTC. Translating it yields CSASILVGAVETQYF.